The 9 T cell receptor beta chains below were found in one sample sequenced in a study of T cell responses to AZD1222 COVID-19 vaccine. Using immunoSEQ multiplex PCR, the repertoire was profiled, and TCRdb retains in-frame clones only, with some absent. The sample consists of under 150,000 clones, about 90% of them appearing once. The sequences come from peripheral blood, collected on day 0 of AZD1222 vaccination. The origin of the receptors is an adult in good health.

The genes are TRBV6-6 and TRBJ1-5; the match to TRBD1 covers 8 bases. V lost 0 bases, J lost 2 bases, and 3 bases stayed unmatched. The CDR3 length is 16 residues. Germline CDR1 is MNHNY and CDR2 is SVGAGI (reference sequence). Here the CDR3 reads CASSYSPGQGNQPQHF. Written as DNA, the CDR3 is TGTGCCAGCAGTTACTCGCCGGGACAGGGCAATCAGCCCCAGCATTTT.

The chain recombines TRBV7-8 with TRBJ2-3; D might be TRBD2 (5 bases). Trimming cost V 3 bases and J 0 bases, with 10 bases left between them. There are 15 residues in the CDR3. The germline V gene has CDR1 SGHVS and CDR2 FQNEAQ. In nucleotides, the CDR3 is TGTGCCAGCAGCTTTGGGAGAACTAGCACAGATACGCAGTATTTT. This gives the protein CASSFGRTSTDTQYF.

The V and J genes are TRBV6-5 and TRBJ1-5; the D gene is possibly TRBD1 (6 bases). Trimming shortened V by 10 bases and J by 0 bases, and 13 bases separated the two germline ends. Germline V gene data show CDR1 as MNHEY and CDR2 as SVGAGI. The length of the CDR3 is 14 residues. The DNA for the CDR3 is TGTGCCACAGACAGGACTTATAGCAATCAGCCCCAGCATTTT. It encodes CATDRTYSNQPQHF.

The V call is TRBV24-1, the J call TRBJ1-2; the D is unclear. V was pared by 3 bases and J by 4 bases, with 14 bases between. Germline V lookup: CDR1 KGHDR, CDR2 SFDVKD. CDR3 length: 15 residues. The DNA of the CDR3 is TGTGCCACCAGTGATCCGGGAGGGCCCGGCTATGGCTACACCTTC. Residues: CATSDPGGPGYGYTF.

This sequence joins TRBV24-1 and TRBJ2-7; no definite D call. This CDR3 has 13 residues. V shed 1 base and J shed 5 bases, with 8 bases lying between them. Germline V CDR1 and CDR2: KGHDR, SFDVKD. The CDR3 loop is CATSDFGRNEQYF. The CDR3 DNA sequence: TGTGCCACCAGTGATTTTGGGCGGAACGAGCAGTACTTC.

CDR3 coding DNA: TGTGCCAGCACCTCGGACAGGGGCGAGCAGTACTTC. It encodes CASTSDRGEQYF. The J gene is TRBJ2-7, the V gene TRBV27; 9 nucleotides line up with TRBD1. The germline gives CDR1 MNHEY, CDR2 SMNVEV (reference sequence). This CDR3 spans 12 amino acids. V was clipped by 7 bases and J by 6 bases; unmatched bases: 4.

In this sample, this clone turned up once. The genes are TRBV3-1 (or the pseudogene TRBV3-2) and TRBJ1-6, with 8 bases that match TRBD1. Germline V lookup: CDR1 LGHDT, CDR2 YNNKEL (reference sequence). This CDR3 is built from 11 residues. Trimming took 10 bases from V and 14 from J; bases not matched to a gene: 7. The CDR3 protein is CATTGGWSLHF. The DNA for the CDR3 is TGTGCCACCACAGGGGGTTGGTCCCTCCACTTT.

This chain connects TRBV2 to TRBJ2-5; D is unresolved. This CDR3 is built from 13 residues. Trimming pared 2 bases from V and 5 bases from J, leaving 9 bases between. CDR1 and CDR2 from the germline V gene are SNHLY and FYNNEI. CDR3 residues: CASSESRVETQYF. CDR3 DNA: TGTGCCAGCAGTGAATCCCGGGTGGAGACCCAGTACTTC.

The genes are TRBV9 and TRBJ1-3, with TRBD1 matching 8 bases. From germline, CDR1 is SGDLS and CDR2 YYNGEE. The J segment lost 4 bases and the V segment lost 4 bases, leaving 7 bases of the junction unmatched. The CDR3 loop spans 15 amino acids. CDR3 region: CASSPRTGSGNTIYF. As DNA, the CDR3 is TGTGCCAGCAGCCCCCGGACAGGGTCGGGAAACACCATATATTTT.